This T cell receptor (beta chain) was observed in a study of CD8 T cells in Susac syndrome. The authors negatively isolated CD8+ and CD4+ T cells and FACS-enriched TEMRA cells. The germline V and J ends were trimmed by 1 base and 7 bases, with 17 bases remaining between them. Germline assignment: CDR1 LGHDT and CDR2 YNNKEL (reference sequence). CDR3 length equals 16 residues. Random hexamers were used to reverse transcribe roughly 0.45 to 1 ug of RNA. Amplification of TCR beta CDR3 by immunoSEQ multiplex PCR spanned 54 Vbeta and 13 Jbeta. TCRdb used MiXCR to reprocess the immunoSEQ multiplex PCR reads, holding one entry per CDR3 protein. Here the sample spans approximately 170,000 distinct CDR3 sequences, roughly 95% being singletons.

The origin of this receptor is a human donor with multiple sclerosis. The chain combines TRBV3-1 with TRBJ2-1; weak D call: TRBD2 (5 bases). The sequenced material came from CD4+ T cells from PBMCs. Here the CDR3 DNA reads TGTGCCAGCAGCCAAGGAGGGTTGGGAGCTCTGAATGAGCAGTTCTTC. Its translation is CASSQGGLGALNEQFF.